These 9 T cell receptor beta chains were all obtained from the same sample, sequenced in a study of blood T cell repertoires in COVID-19. Data came from immunoSEQ multiplex PCR; TCRdb stores just in-frame clones and leaves some out. The sample carries approximately 190,000 clones, about 86% recorded once. The sequenced sample was peripheral blood. Every receptor here comes from a man aged 30 to 45 with active or convalescent COVID-19.

The chain has TRBV7-9 and TRBJ2-3, with 7 bases that match TRBD1. The CDR3 consists of 14 residues. CDR1 SEHNR and CDR2 FQNEAQ come from the germline V gene (reference sequence). V shed 4 bases, J shed 4 bases, and the junction held 5 bases outside the gene matches. The CDR3 sequence is CASSSDRVSDTQYF. CDR3 DNA: TGTGCCAGCAGCTCCGACAGGGTCTCAGATACGCAGTATTTT.

The genes are TRBV25-1 and TRBJ2-2; D is unclear. CDR3 length equals 13 residues. V was pared by 4 bases and J by 0 bases, with 3 bases between. Germline CDR1 and CDR2: MGHDK and SYGVNS. CDR3 in amino acids: CASSGANTGELFF. CDR3 bases: TGTGCCAGCAGTGGAGCGAACACCGGGGAGCTGTTTTTT.

The chain couples TRBV10-3 to TRBJ2-7, with 7 bases that match TRBD1. V trimming: 3 bases; J trimming: 2 bases; junction bases outside the gene matches: 4. CDR1 ENHRY and CDR2 SYGVKD come from the germline V gene. The CDR3 runs to 14 residues. This chain's CDR3 is CAISDQQGTYEQYF. DNA for the CDR3: TGTGCCATCAGTGACCAACAGGGGACCTACGAGCAGTACTTC.

The V and J genes are TRBV7-3 and TRBJ1-3, with TRBD1 as a possible D gene (5 bases). Looked up from germline, CDR1 is SGHTA and CDR2 is FQGTGA. Trimming removed 4 bases at V and 0 bases at J, with 10 bases between. The CDR3 totals 15 residues. The CDR3, as DNA: TGTGCCAGCAGCTCTCAGGGAAGCTCTGGAAACACCATATATTTT. Amino acid sequence: CASSSQGSSGNTIYF.

The chain is built from TRBV2 and TRBJ1-3, with a weak D call TRBD1 (6 bases). Germline loops: CDR1 SNHLY, CDR2 FYNNEI. The CDR3 extends over 16 amino acids. V was cut by 1 base and J by 0 bases, with 10 bases left in between. This CDR3 reads CASSEEGGASGNTIYF. CDR3 DNA sequence: TGTGCCAGCAGTGAAGAGGGGGGGGCCTCTGGAAACACCATATATTTT.

Of note for this clone: Additional DNA sequences in this sample encode the identical CDR3. V is TRBV30 and J is TRBJ1-5; 8 nucleotides agree with TRBD1. Germline values: CDR1 GTSNPN, CDR2 SVGIG (reference sequence). V lost 3 bases, J lost 4 bases, and 5 bases stayed unmatched. The CDR3 spans 14 residues. This CDR3 reads CAWRGQGANQPQHF. The DNA of the CDR3 is TGTGCCTGGAGGGGGCAGGGGGCAAATCAGCCCCAGCATTTT.

The rearrangement joins TRBV7-2 to TRBJ2-3; D unresolved. The germline V gene encodes CDR1 SGHTA and CDR2 FQGNSA. There are 14 residues in the CDR3. The V end lost 3 bases, the J end lost 3 bases, and 10 bases lay between the germline ends. CDR3 in amino acids: CASSFPPTTDTQYF. As DNA, the CDR3 is TGTGCCAGCAGCTTCCCTCCTACGACAGATACGCAGTATTTT. Drawing the rest from reference TRBV7-2 and TRBJ2-3, the complete variable domain is GAGVSQSPSNKVTEKGKDVELRCDPISGHTALYWYRQSLGQGLEFLIYFQGNSAPDKSGLPSDRFSAERTGGSVSTLTIQRTQQEDSAVYLCASSFPPTTDTQYFGPGTRLTVL.

The V and J genes are TRBV5-4 and TRBJ1-1, with 9 bases matching TRBD1. The CDR3 has 14 residues. The germline V gene has CDR1 SGHNT and CDR2 YYREEE (reference sequence). Germline trimming cut 2 bases from V and 7 bases from J; bases unmatched to any gene: 6. CDR3 sequence reads: CASSFYRQGDEAFF. In DNA, the CDR3 is TGTGCCAGCAGCTTCTACCGACAGGGGGATGAAGCTTTCTTT. Complete variable domain (other parts from reference TRBV5-4 and TRBJ1-1): ETGVTQSPTHLIKTRGQQVTLRCSSQSGHNTVSWYQQALGQGPQFIFQYYREEENGRGNFPPRFSGLQFPNYSSELNVNALELDDSALYLCASSFYRQGDEAFFGQGTRLTVV.

V usage is TRBV7-8 and J usage is TRBJ2-3; TRBD2 matches 9 bases. Trimming removed 4 bases from V and 7 bases from J; junction bases left unmatched: 12. Germline CDR1 SGHVS, CDR2 FQNEAQ. The CDR3 consists of 16 residues. The CDR3 loop is CASSYGASGVTNTQYF. CDR3 in DNA: TGTGCCAGCAGCTACGGAGCTAGCGGGGTTACGAATACGCAGTATTTT.